These T cell receptor beta chains were read from a single sample in a study of T-cell memory formation after mild COVID-19. Using its own MiXCR run on the 5' RACE reads, TCRdb lists one record per CDR3 protein. The sample carries roughly 16,000 distinct CDR3 sequences, roughly 25% recorded once. Sequencing was carried out using PBMCs or a T cell subset sorted from them (not recorded which). The receptors derive from a man between 18 and 35 years old who had mild COVID-19 (a few samples of this study predate the infection). Cell type and time point are not known. Each CDR3 is given with its conserved first and last residue. A D gene is named only where the DNA matches it firmly. The listing skips clone size in some rows; elsewhere it reads once, few, many or a size class.

CASSQDPGRGYTGELFF	TGCGCCAGCAGCCAAGATCCTGGAAGGGGTTACACCGGGGAGCTGTTTTTT	many	TRBV4-1	TRBJ2-2	NA
CASSSTSGGYNEQFF	TGTGCCAGCAGCTCAACTAGCGGGGGTTACAATGAGCAGTTCTTC	many	TRBV7-3	TRBJ2-1	TRBD2
CASSLYGGWQHSPLHF	TGCGCCAGCAGCTTGTACGGAGGCTGGCAACATTCACCCCTCCACTTT	many	TRBV5-1	TRBJ1-6	NA
CAWSVTLRGRRPLTRLDEQYF	TGTGCCTGGAGTGTAACCCTCAGGGGGCGGAGGCCACTCACCAGGTTGGACGAGCAGTACTTC	NA	TRBV30	TRBJ2-7	TRBD1
CASSPRGGGPPEQYF	TGTGCCAGCAGCCCCCGTGGCGGGGGGCCCCCAGAGCAGTACTTC	NA	TRBV7-6	TRBJ2-7	TRBD2
CASSPYGVLNTEAFF	TGTGCCAGCAGCCCCTACGGGGTTTTGAACACTGAAGCTTTCTTT	many	TRBV6-2/TRBV6-3	TRBJ1-1	NA
CATSRDPGPRNEKLFF	TGTGCCACCAGCAGAGATCCCGGGCCTCGGAATGAAAAACTGTTTTTT	many	TRBV15	TRBJ1-4	NA
CASSEFSLMGGPDEQFF	TGTGCCAGCAGTGAATTTAGCCTAATGGGGGGTCCCGATGAGCAGTTCTTC	many	TRBV25-1	TRBJ2-1	NA
CASSSTGDNTGELFF	TGTGCCAGCAGCTCGACAGGGGACAACACCGGGGAGCTGTTTTTT	many	TRBV5-6	TRBJ2-2	TRBD1
CASSLLQGYTEAFF	TGTGCCAGCAGTTTATTACAGGGCTATACTGAAGCTTTCTTT	many	TRBV12-3/TRBV12-4	TRBJ1-1	NA
CASSLVASSFLEAFF	TGCGCCAGCAGCTTGGTGGCTTCCAGCTTCCTTGAAGCTTTCTTT	NA	TRBV5-1	TRBJ1-1	NA
CSARERGGWVTEAFF	TGCAGTGCTAGAGAACGTGGGGGTTGGGTCACTGAAGCTTTCTTT	NA	TRBV20-1	TRBJ1-1	NA
CSVESGEVNTEAFF	TGCAGCGTTGAATCAGGAGAAGTGAACACTGAAGCTTTCTTT	many	TRBV29-1	TRBJ1-1	NA
CATSIGTGGNNQPQHF	TGTGCCACCAGCATCGGGACAGGGGGCAACAATCAGCCCCAGCATTTT	NA	TRBV15	TRBJ1-5	TRBD1
CASSQGWAGGRQPQHF	TGTGCCAGCAGCCAAGGCTGGGCAGGGGGCCGGCAGCCCCAGCATTTT	many	TRBV3-1	TRBJ1-5	TRBD1
CASSPWDSNQPQHF	TGTGCCAGCTCACCATGGGATAGCAATCAGCCCCAGCATTTT	many	TRBV18	TRBJ1-5	NA
CASQRSSAADTQYF	TGTGCCAGCCAAAGGTCTAGTGCCGCAGATACGCAGTATTTT	NA	TRBV2	TRBJ2-3	NA
CASSAGTGVQPQHF	TGTGCCAGCAGCGCCGGGACAGGGGTCCAGCCCCAGCATTTT	many	TRBV7-2	TRBJ1-5	TRBD1
CASSTGQGANVLTF	TGTGCCAGTAGTACCGGACAGGGGGCCAACGTCCTGACTTTC	NA	TRBV19	TRBJ2-6	NA
CASRNRLEEETQYF	TGTGCCAGCAGAAACAGACTGGAGGAAGAGACCCAGTACTTC	NA	TRBV6-2/TRBV6-3	TRBJ2-5	NA
CASSYSPLRPYEQYF	TGTGCCAGCAGTTACTCGCCTCTACGACCCTACGAGCAGTACTTC	few	TRBV6-5	TRBJ2-7	NA
CATSDFSQETQYF	TGTGCCACCAGTGATTTCTCCCAAGAGACCCAGTACTTC	many	TRBV24-1	TRBJ2-5	NA
CASSVDWVNEKLFF	TGTGCCAGCAGTGTCGACTGGGTCAATGAAAAACTGTTTTTT	many	TRBV2	TRBJ1-4	NA
CASSRAKAPGYEQYF	TGTGCCAGCAGCCGGGCTAAAGCCCCCGGCTACGAGCAGTACTTC	NA	TRBV7-2	TRBJ2-7	NA
CSVIRDTPLYEQYF	TGCAGCGTTATCCGGGACACCCCCCTCTACGAGCAGTACTTC	medium-sized	TRBV29-1	TRBJ2-7	NA
CASSQEVPSTNEKLFF	TGCGCCAGCAGCCAGGAGGTACCCTCAACTAATGAAAAACTGTTTTTT	many	TRBV4-3	TRBJ1-4	NA
CASSITGQAYYEQYF	TGTGCCAGCAGTATCACCGGACAGGCGTACTACGAGCAGTACTTC	many	TRBV28	TRBJ2-7	TRBD1
CASSPLLPDEQYF	TGTGCCAGCAGTCCCCTCCTTCCCGACGAGCAGTACTTC	NA	TRBV12-3/TRBV12-4	TRBJ2-7	NA
CASSLEGQGNIQYF	TGTGCCAGCAGCTTAGAGGGACAGGGGAACATTCAGTACTTC	NA	TRBV7-2	TRBJ2-4	TRBD1
CASSQVGVAGGKNIQYF	TGCGCCAGCAGCCAAGTTGGGGTAGCGGGGGGCAAAAACATTCAGTACTTC	many	TRBV4-3	TRBJ2-4	TRBD2
CASSISVQPQHF	TGTGCCAGTAGTATCTCGGTCCAGCCCCAGCATTTT	many	TRBV19	TRBJ1-5	NA
CASSLAPTDRYLYTEAFF	TGCGCCAGCAGCTTGGCCCCCACGGACAGGTATCTTTACACTGAAGCTTTCTTT	few	TRBV5-1	TRBJ1-1	TRBD1
CASRPPGSWRSDTQYF	TGTGCCAGTAGACCCCCGGGATCCTGGAGGTCGGATACGCAGTATTTT	many	TRBV19	TRBJ2-3	NA
CASSFDSPRALNTEAFF	TGTGCCAGCAGCTTCGACAGCCCGAGGGCCCTAAACACTGAAGCTTTCTTT	many	TRBV6-2/TRBV6-3	TRBJ1-1	NA
CASSESNGGVDTQYF	TGCGCCAGCAGTGAGTCGAATGGGGGTGTAGATACGCAGTATTTT	many	TRBV10-2	TRBJ2-3	NA
CASSYRGGKPNEQFF	TGTGCCAGCAGTTACCGCGGGGGCAAACCCAATGAGCAGTTCTTC	NA	TRBV6-6	TRBJ2-1	NA
CASNPLGGTEAFF	TGTGCCAGCAACCCACTGGGGGGCACTGAAGCTTTCTTT	many	TRBV7-8	TRBJ1-1	NA
CASSQDLAGGTDTQYF	TGTGCCAGCAGCCAAGACCTAGCGGGGGGCACAGATACGCAGTATTTT	NA	TRBV4-2	TRBJ2-3	TRBD2
CASTPWGGSNSPLHF	TGTGCCAGCACCCCGTGGGGGGGGAGTAATTCACCCCTCCACTTT	many	TRBV7-2	TRBJ1-6	NA
CASRDRAYMNTEAFF	TGTGCCAGCAGAGACAGAGCTTACATGAACACTGAAGCTTTCTTT	few	TRBV5-5	TRBJ1-1	NA
CASSFGGGAYEQYF	TGCGCCAGCAGTTTTGGCGGGGGAGCCTACGAGCAGTACTTC	many	TRBV5-1	TRBJ2-7	TRBD2
CASSLALGANTEAFF	TGTGCCAGCAGCTTAGCGTTAGGGGCGAACACTGAAGCTTTCTTT	many	TRBV7-6	TRBJ1-1	NA
CASSLYVNRGPSGANVLTF	TGTGCCAGCAGCTTATATGTAAACAGGGGGCCCTCCGGGGCCAACGTCCTGACTTTC	many	TRBV7-6	TRBJ2-6	TRBD1
CSAIRQGGPDTQYF	TGCAGTGCCATCAGACAGGGAGGCCCAGATACGCAGTATTTT	NA	TRBV20-1	TRBJ2-3	NA
CASSFWLGDQPQHF	TGTGCCAGCAGTTTTTGGTTGGGGGATCAGCCCCAGCATTTT	few	TRBV28	TRBJ1-5	NA
CASSVAFGAGANVLTF	TGTGCCAGCAGCGTAGCTTTTGGGGCTGGGGCCAACGTCCTGACTTTC	NA	TRBV9	TRBJ2-6	NA
CASSLISGAGNEQFF	TGCGCCAGCAGCCTAATTAGCGGGGCAGGAAATGAGCAGTTCTTC	few	TRBV4-3	TRBJ2-1	TRBD2
CATSRDLTGRGTEAFF	TGTGCCACCAGCAGAGATTTGACAGGGAGGGGCACTGAAGCTTTCTTT	few	TRBV15	TRBJ1-1	TRBD1
CASSYSTGEGEQYF	TGTGCCAGCAGTTATTCGACAGGGGAGGGAGAGCAGTACTTC	NA	TRBV6-2/TRBV6-3	TRBJ2-7	NA
CASSLGLAGAEQYF	TGTGCCAGTAGTCTCGGACTAGCGGGGGCTGAGCAGTACTTC	many	TRBV19	TRBJ2-7	TRBD2
CASSPQGPTEAFF	TGTGCCAGTAGTCCCCAGGGCCCCACTGAAGCTTTCTTT	NA	TRBV19	TRBJ1-1	NA
CASSRDILSEAFF	TGTGCCAGCAGTAGGGACATACTCTCCGAAGCTTTCTTT	NA	TRBV6-6	TRBJ1-1	NA
CASSRTGRNQPQHF	TGTGCCAGCAGTCGGACAGGGAGAAATCAGCCCCAGCATTTT	NA	TRBV12-3/TRBV12-4	TRBJ1-5	TRBD1
CASSLWGGDTEAFF	TGCGCCAGCAGCTTGTGGGGGGGAGACACTGAAGCTTTCTTT	many	TRBV5-1	TRBJ1-1	NA
CASSPPWDRLANEQFF	TGTGCCAGCAGCCCTCCTTGGGACAGGTTGGCCAATGAGCAGTTCTTC	NA	TRBV12-3/TRBV12-4	TRBJ2-1	TRBD1